One sample yielded the 23 T cell receptor beta chains listed below, sequenced in a study of blood T cell repertoires in COVID-19. Some clones are missing from TCRdb's copy, which holds only in-frame ones; the method was immunoSEQ multiplex PCR. The profile covers roughly 200,000 clones, with approximately 80% appearing a single time and about 9% taken by the ten largest. The sequencing input was PBMCs or T cells enriched from blood (not recorded which). These receptor sequences come from a man aged 40-49 years who had recovered from COVID-19.

Points on this clone: Other DNA variants within this sample encode the same CDR3. The chain joins TRBV3-1 (or the pseudogene TRBV3-2) to TRBJ1-5; 8 positions match TRBD1. The CDR3 contains 14 residues. Germline assignment: CDR1 LGHDT and CDR2 YNNKEL (reference sequence). V shed 4 bases and J 1 base; nucleotides not matched to a gene: 0. CDR3 in amino acids: CASSRQGSNQPQHF. The CDR3 DNA follows: TGTGCCAGCAGCCGACAGGGGAGCAATCAGCCCCAGCATTTT.

This clone is a singleton in its sample. The chain carries TRBV15 and TRBJ1-4, with 7 bases matching TRBD1. The CDR3 extends over 14 amino acids. The germline V gene encodes CDR1 LNHNV and CDR2 YYDKDF (reference sequence). The V segment lost 4 bases and the J segment 7 bases; nucleotides outside the gene matches: 6. The CDR3: CATSNQGDLEKLFF. CDR3 in DNA: TGTGCCACCAGCAATCAGGGGGATCTTGAAAAACTGTTTTTT.

A single count supports this clone. The chain combines TRBV5-4 with TRBJ1-6; perhaps TRBD1 as D (5 bases). The CDR3 extends over 14 amino acids. V lost 0 bases to trimming and J lost 7 bases, with 8 bases between them. Germline CDR1 is SGHNT and CDR2 is YYREEE (reference sequence). This CDR3 is CASSLGGGNSPLHF. DNA for the CDR3: TGTGCCAGCAGCTTGGGTGGGGGGAATTCACCCCTCCACTTT.

The J gene is TRBJ2-1, the V gene TRBV11-2, with 8 bases identical to TRBD2. Germline CDR1 SGHAT, CDR2 FQNNGV. The V segment lost 0 bases and the J segment 6 bases; nucleotides outside the gene matches: 4. CDR3 size: 15 residues. CDR3 amino acids: CASSLDGGASNEQFF. CDR3 sequence (DNA): TGTGCCAGCAGCTTAGACGGGGGGGCTAGCAATGAGCAGTTCTTC. Complete variable domain (other parts from reference TRBV11-2 and TRBJ2-1): EAGVAQSPRYKIIEKRQSVAFWCNPISGHATLYWYQQILGQGPKLLIQFQNNGVVDDSQLPKDRFSAERLKGVDSTLKIQPAKLEDSAVYLCASSLDGGASNEQFFGPGTRLTVL.

The CDR3 region is CASSFGGQGYEQYF. DNA of the CDR3: TGTGCCAGCAGCTTTGGGGGACAAGGCTACGAGCAGTACTTC. The V and J genes are TRBV7-9 and TRBJ2-7; D is possibly TRBD1 (6 bases). V gave up 3 bases and J gave up 3 bases, with 12 bases separating them. From germline, CDR1 is SEHNR and CDR2 FQNEAQ (reference sequence). This CDR3 contains 14 residues.

Only one count was recorded for this clone. The chain links TRBV15 to TRBJ2-1, with a tentative D call TRBD2 (5 bases). Trimming left V 2 bases short and J 1 base short, with 9 bases between. CDR3 size: 15 residues. Germline V gene lookup returns CDR1 LNHNV and CDR2 YYDKDF (reference sequence). CDR3 residues: CATSRPDSSYNEQFF. In DNA form, the CDR3 reads TGTGCCACCAGCAGACCGGACTCTTCCTACAATGAGCAGTTCTTC.

The V gene is TRBV6-5, the J gene TRBJ1-2; the match to TRBD1 covers 10 bases. The CDR3 spans 12 residues. Germline CDR1 MNHEY, CDR2 SVGAGI. With 6 bases clipped from V and 7 bases from J, the junction kept 2 bases outside the gene matches. This CDR3 is CASRGTGVGYTF. The CDR3 DNA reads TGTGCCAGCAGGGGGACAGGGGTTGGCTACACCTTC.

The rearrangement uses TRBV19 and TRBJ1-3; D call uncertain. With 9 bases removed from V and 5 bases from J, the gap between germline ends came to 17 bases. CDR3 size: 14 residues. Germline CDR1 and CDR2: LNHDA and SQIVND (reference sequence). CDR3 DNA: TGTGCCAGCATCGGGATTTTTGAGCGAAACACCATATATTTT. It codes for CASIGIFERNTIYF.

The chain links TRBV2 to TRBJ1-2; D unresolved. This CDR3 has 13 amino acids. Trimming left V 4 bases short and J 4 bases short, with 10 bases between. Germline V gene data show CDR1 as SNHLY and CDR2 as FYNNEI. CDR3 amino acids: CASSGRASYGYTF. In DNA form, the CDR3 reads TGTGCCAGCAGTGGAAGAGCCTCCTATGGCTACACCTTC.

The CDR3 nucleotides read TGTGCCAGCAGTGCCCGGCGGTCACAGTCCCAGGGCGCCTTTGGCTACACCTTC. Amino acid sequence: CASSARRSQSQGAFGYTF. V is TRBV6-1 and J is TRBJ1-2; possibly TRBD1 for D (5 bases). This CDR3 spans 18 amino acids. CDR1 is MNHNS, CDR2 SASEGT, per germline. Trimming took 4 bases from V and 7 from J, leaving 28 bases between them.

A few counts support this clone. This rearrangement joins TRBV10-2 to TRBJ1-1; TRBD1 agrees at 10 bases. Germline-derived CDR1 and CDR2 are WSHSY and SAAADI. Trimming took 8 bases from V and 4 from J; bases not matched to a gene: 4. The CDR3 sequence is 13 residues long. The CDR3 DNA is TGCGCCAGCTCCCGGGACAGGGGCACTGAAGCTTTCTTT. This encodes CASSRDRGTEAFF.

This rearrangement joins TRBV5-1 to TRBJ2-5; no clear D. CDR3 length equals 15 residues. Germline-derived CDR1 and CDR2 are SGHRS and YFSETQ. V lost 4 bases, J lost 7 bases, and 20 bases lay in between. The CDR3 loop is CASSPSPLIYGTQYF. The CDR3 nucleotides read TGCGCCAGCAGCCCCTCGCCCCTTATCTACGGGACCCAGTACTTC.

CDR3 nucleotide sequence: TGTGCCAGCATAGGGACAGCCTCTGGAAACACCATATATTTT. This codes for CASIGTASGNTIYF. The genes are TRBV6-5 and TRBJ1-3; 7 bases match TRBD1. V dropped 7 bases and J dropped 0; count of bases not matched to a gene: 3. The CDR3 is 14 amino acids. Germline values: CDR1 MNHEY, CDR2 SVGAGI.

This clone was observed once. The gene calls are TRBV5-4 and TRBJ1-1; D remains unclear. Trimming took off 0 bases at V and 1 base at J, with 13 bases between the two ends. The germline gives CDR1 SGHNT, CDR2 YYREEE (reference sequence). This CDR3 has 16 amino acids. As DNA, the CDR3 is TGTGCCAGCAGCTTGGGGGGAGGGCGTGGGAACACTGAAGCTTTCTTT. Residues: CASSLGGGRGNTEAFF.

This chain connects TRBV18 to TRBJ1-1, with TRBD1 identical over 9 bases. V dropped 1 base and J dropped 1; count of bases not matched to a gene: 7. This CDR3 region has 17 residues. Germline loops: CDR1 KGHSH, CDR2 LQKENI. The CDR3: CASSPRLPGQGNTEAFF. The CDR3 nucleotides are TGTGCCAGCTCACCACGGCTTCCGGGACAGGGGAACACTGAAGCTTTCTTT.

The J gene is TRBJ2-5, the V gene TRBV9; 8 bases are shared with TRBD1. Germline V CDR1 and CDR2: SGDLS, YYNGEE. V lost 3 bases, J lost 5 bases, and 6 bases stayed unmatched. There are 14 residues in the CDR3. The CDR3, as DNA: TGTGCCAGCAGCGCAGGGAACAGGGGGGAGACCCAGTACTTC. Encoded protein: CASSAGNRGETQYF.

This chain links TRBV19 with TRBJ1-2; maybe TRBD1 (5 bases). The CDR3 length is 15 residues. CDR1 is LNHDA, CDR2 SQIVND, per germline (reference sequence). The V end was cut by 11 bases, the J end by 4 bases, with 23 bases between. The CDR3 region is CAVGAGVAQRYGYTF. The CDR3 DNA is TGTGCCGTGGGAGCGGGGGTGGCCCAGCGCTATGGCTACACCTTC. Full variable domain (rest looked up from reference TRBV19 and TRBJ1-2): DGGITQSPKYLFRKEGQNVTLSCEQNLNHDAMYWYRQDPGQGLRLIYYSQIVNDFQKGDIAEGYSVSREKKESFPLTVTSAQKNPTAFYLCAVGAGVAQRYGYTFGSGTRLTVV.

The V call is TRBV11-2, the J call TRBJ2-7; 8 bases line up with TRBD1. The CDR3 spans 15 residues. V shed 4 bases and J 0 bases; nucleotides not matched to a gene: 5. Germline V gene data show CDR1 as SGHAT and CDR2 as FQNNGV. CDR3 in amino acids: CASSYGTGRSYEQYF. As DNA, the CDR3 is TGTGCCAGCAGCTACGGGACAGGTCGCTCCTACGAGCAGTACTTC. Combining the CDR3 with reference TRBV11-2 and TRBJ2-7 gives the whole variable domain EAGVAQSPRYKIIEKRQSVAFWCNPISGHATLYWYQQILGQGPKLLIQFQNNGVVDDSQLPKDRFSAERLKGVDSTLKIQPAKLEDSAVYLCASSYGTGRSYEQYFGPGTRLTVT.

This clone was seen a single time. This sample includes further DNA sequences coding for the same CDR3. The J gene is TRBJ2-7, the V gene TRBV21-1; TRBD1, the table's D call, lacks a check against the DNA. TRBV21-1 constitutes a pseudogene. The CDR3 totals 15 residues. The CDR3 coding sequence is TGCGCCAGCAGCACCCGGGACATCAAGCCATGCGAGCAGTACTTC. Translation gives CASSTRDIKPCEQYF.

V and J are TRBV4-1 and TRBJ1-1, with TRBD1 as a possible D gene (5 bases). Trimming took off 0 bases at V and 1 base at J, with 12 bases between the two ends. Germline V gene lookup returns CDR1 MGHRA and CDR2 YSYEKL. The CDR3 sequence is 16 residues long. The CDR3 spells CASSQDRTGSNTEAFF. The CDR3 DNA sequence: TGCGCCAGCAGCCAAGATCGTACAGGATCGAACACTGAAGCTTTCTTT.

This clone was counted only a few times. V and J are TRBV7-8 and TRBJ2-5; D is perhaps TRBD2 (5 bases). Trimming pared 1 base from V and 9 bases from J, leaving 12 bases between. Germline CDR1 and CDR2: SGHVS and FQNEAQ. This CDR3 is 13 amino acids long. CDR3 sequence: CASSLGLKEAQYF. Here the CDR3 DNA reads TGTGCCAGCAGCTTAGGACTAAAGGAGGCCCAGTACTTC.

This chain uses TRBV27 with TRBJ1-1; D unresolved. The V end was cut by 6 bases, the J end by 11 bases, with 19 bases between. The CDR3 totals 13 residues. CDR1 is MNHEY and CDR2 is SMNVEV in the germline V gene (reference sequence). The CDR3 DNA sequence: TGTGCCAGCAGCACAGTGGGTAGTGTCCGGGCTTTCTTT. It yields the protein CASSTVGSVRAFF.

The V call is TRBV19, the J call TRBJ1-1; TRBD1 matches 7 bases. CDR1 and CDR2 from the germline V gene are LNHDA and SQIVND (reference sequence). J was trimmed by 1 base and V by 6 bases; bases with no gene match: 2. The CDR3 is 13 residues long. The CDR3 sequence is CASRDRKNTEAFF. CDR3 coding DNA: TGTGCCAGTAGGGACAGGAAGAACACTGAAGCTTTCTTT.